Below are 30 T cell receptor beta chains sequenced from a single sample in a study of CD8 T cells in ankylosing spondylitis. A single record per CDR3 protein comes from TCRdb applying MiXCR to the 5' RACE reads. Among approximately 220,000 distinct CDR3 sequences listed, about 10% were seen once. The specimen sequenced was blood, either unsorted or a sorted T cell fraction (not recorded which). These receptors all come from a male donor with ankylosing spondylitis or in good health (not recorded which).

This clonotype occurred a few times. The chain is built from TRBV7-9 and TRBJ1-4, with 9 bases fitting TRBD1. Germline CDR1 SEHNR, CDR2 FQNEAQ (reference sequence). The CDR3 loop spans 16 amino acids. Germline trimming cut 2 bases from V and 1 base from J; bases unmatched to any gene: 2. The CDR3 nucleotides read TGTGCCAGCAGCTTACCGGACAGGGGAACTAATGAAAAACTGTTTTTT. Translation gives CASSLPDRGTNEKLFF.

The chain is built from TRBV6-1 and TRBJ1-4; tentative D call: TRBD1 (5 bases). Germline V gene sequence: CDR1 MNHNS, CDR2 SASEGT. The length of the CDR3 is 15 residues. The V end lost 6 bases, the J end lost 0 bases, and 11 bases lay between the germline ends. The CDR3 spells CASRSRGATNEKLFF. The CDR3 DNA sequence: TGTGCCAGCAGGTCCCGAGGGGCAACTAATGAAAAACTGTTTTTT.

This clonotype has at least ten counts. The V and J genes are TRBV12-3 or TRBV12-4 and TRBJ2-4; D gene uncertain. The CDR3 loop spans 15 amino acids. With 1 base removed from V and 0 bases from J, the gap between germline ends came to 7 bases. The CDR3 loop is CASSLGLLAKNIQYF. DNA for the CDR3: TGTGCCAGCAGTTTAGGACTGCTAGCCAAAAACATTCAGTACTTC.

In its sample, this clonotype was seen many times. The V and J genes are TRBV6-1 and TRBJ2-2, with D perhaps matching TRBD1 (6 bases). The CDR3 is 14 amino acids. V was trimmed by 8 bases and J by 5 bases, leaving 15 bases between them. Germline CDR1 reads MNHNS; CDR2 reads SASEGT. The CDR3 sequence is CASQQGSGTGELFF. The CDR3 nucleotides read TGTGCCAGCCAACAGGGAAGTGGAACCGGGGAGCTGTTTTTT.

This clonotype has ten or more counts. V usage is TRBV18 and J usage is TRBJ2-3; D is uncertain. Trimming took 3 bases from V and 8 from J, leaving 9 bases between them. The CDR3 runs to 12 residues. From germline, CDR1 is KGHSH and CDR2 LQKENI. CDR3 bases: TGTGCCAGCTCACCGGTCGACGGTACGCAGTATTTT. Encoded protein: CASSPVDGTQYF.

The V call is TRBV7-6, the J call TRBJ1-6, with D perhaps TRBD1 (5 bases). The CDR3 loop spans 14 amino acids. Germline CDR1 reads SGHVS; CDR2 reads FNYEAQ. V lost 5 bases and J 7 bases, leaving 12 bases between the germline ends. CDR3 sequence: CASSQQEWNSPLHF. For the CDR3, the DNA is TGTGCCAGCAGCCAACAGGAATGGAATTCACCCCTCCACTTT.

The chain couples TRBV5-1 to TRBJ2-5, with 10 positions matching TRBD2. The germline V gene encodes CDR1 SGHRS and CDR2 YFSETQ. V shed 4 bases, J shed 0 bases, and the junction held 6 bases outside the gene matches. CDR3 length equals 16 residues. The DNA of the CDR3 is TGCGCCAGCAGCGTGACTAGCGGGCTTTACCAAGAGACCCAGTACTTC. It codes for CASSVTSGLYQETQYF. The full variable domain, rest sourced from reference TRBV5-1 and TRBJ2-5, is KAGVTQTPRYLIKTRGQQVTLSCSPISGHRSVSWYQQTPGQGLQFLFEYFSETQRNKGNFPGRFSGRQFSNSRSEMNVSTLELGDSALYLCASSVTSGLYQETQYFGPGTRLLVL.

There are many counts of this clonotype. The V gene is TRBV3-1, the J gene TRBJ1-6, with D tentatively TRBD1 (5 bases). CDR3 size: 18 residues. CDR1 and CDR2 from the germline V gene are LGHDT and YNNKEL (reference sequence). Deletions cut 1 base from V and 5 bases from J, with 18 bases between. The DNA of the CDR3 is TGTGCCAGCAGCCAAGTCCGGGACTCAAAATGGGATAATTCACCCCTCCACTTT. Its translation is CASSQVRDSKWDNSPLHF.

The V gene is TRBV12-3 or TRBV12-4, the J gene TRBJ1-2, with TRBD1 matching 12 bases. CDR3 length equals 15 residues. V trimming: 8 bases; J trimming: 6 bases; junction bases outside the gene matches: 10. This chain's CDR3 is CASGDRGRGVNGYTF. The CDR3 nucleotides are TGTGCCAGCGGGGACAGGGGGCGAGGGGTTAATGGCTACACCTTC.

Comment on this clonotype: This may stem from a read error, because a much larger clone lies one nucleotide away. The V call is TRBV5-1, the J call TRBJ2-5; D is uncertain. The ends were cut back, 0 bases at V and 5 bases at J, with 11 bases in the middle. The CDR3 extends over 14 amino acids. Germline lookup yields CDR1 SGHRS and CDR2 YFSETQ. CDR3 DNA sequence: TGCGCCAGCAGCTTGGAATCGGCAAACGAGACCCAGTACTTC. Its translation is CASSLESANETQYF.

This clonotype was counted a few times. The chain recombines TRBV12-3 or TRBV12-4 with TRBJ2-7, with D maybe TRBD1 (6 bases). Between the trimmed V and J ends, which lost 6 bases and 3 bases, there was a span of 15 bases. CDR3 length: 14 amino acids. The CDR3 sequence: CASSSQGPHYEQYF. The CDR3 bases are TGTGCCAGCAGCTCACAGGGCCCCCACTACGAGCAGTACTTC.

This clonotype was observed a handful of times. The rearrangement uses TRBV12-3 or TRBV12-4 and TRBJ1-2; TRBD1 is a possible D gene (6 bases). The CDR3 length is 15 residues. V lost 2 bases to trimming and J lost 5 bases, with 15 bases between them. CDR3 residues: CASSLRAPQGYGYTF. CDR3 bases: TGTGCCAGCAGTTTACGTGCGCCTCAGGGGTATGGCTACACCTTC.

The chain recombines TRBV20-1 with TRBJ2-1; TRBD2 matches at 8 bases. The CDR3 sequence is 14 residues long. Germline V gene lookup returns CDR1 DFQATT and CDR2 SNEGSKA (reference sequence). The V gene end was trimmed by 5 bases and the J gene end by 7 bases; junction bases not matched to a gene: 10. The CDR3 region is CSAPRGGMGNEQFF. CDR3 nucleotide sequence: TGCAGTGCTCCCCGGGGGGGTATGGGAAATGAGCAGTTCTTC.

This clonotype was observed many times. The rearrangement links TRBV5-1 to TRBJ2-7; D might be TRBD1 (6 bases). This CDR3 has 14 residues. Germline V gene data show CDR1 as SGHRS and CDR2 as YFSETQ. The V and J ends lost 3 bases and 4 bases respectively, with 14 bases between them. The CDR3 region is CASSWTVTGYEQYF. CDR3 coding DNA: TGCGCCAGCAGCTGGACAGTTACAGGATACGAGCAGTACTTC.

The sample holds many counts of this clonotype. The V call is TRBV7-6, the J call TRBJ2-2; either TRBD1 or TRBD2 may supply D (6 bases each). Germline V gene sequence: CDR1 SGHVS, CDR2 FNYEAQ. The CDR3 contains 17 residues. V was clipped by 1 base and J by 5 bases, with 17 bases between them. CDR3 nucleotide sequence: TGTGCCAGCAGCTTAGGCGCTGGGGGGCCGGGGACCGGGGAGCTGTTTTTT. Protein: CASSLGAGGPGTGELFF.

This chain uses TRBV5-6 with TRBJ2-3, with D unresolved. Per the germline V gene, CDR1 is SGHDT and CDR2 is YYEEEE. The CDR3 contains 17 residues. Trimming removed 0 bases from V and 2 bases from J, with 16 bases in between. The CDR3 spells CASSLGGGASNTDTQYF. CDR3 bases: TGTGCCAGCAGCTTGGGCGGTGGCGCCTCTAACACAGATACGCAGTATTTT.

The rearrangement joins TRBV19 to TRBJ2-3, with TRBD2 matching 10 bases. In germline, CDR1 is LNHDA, CDR2 SQIVND (reference sequence). With V trimmed by 5 bases and J by 7 bases, 9 bases remained unmatched. CDR3 length: 15 amino acids. The CDR3 spells CASSPVASGGNTQYF. The CDR3 DNA reads as TGTGCCAGTAGTCCCGTGGCTAGCGGGGGAAATACGCAGTATTTT.

This clonotype was picked up a small number of times. V usage is TRBV3-1 and J usage is TRBJ2-3; 9 nucleotides agree with TRBD1. CDR3 size: 16 residues. The V gene end was trimmed by 2 bases and the J gene end by 1 base; junction bases not matched to a gene: 4. Germline V gene sequence: CDR1 LGHDT, CDR2 YNNKEL (reference sequence). CDR3 loop: CASSQRQGERTDTQYF. The CDR3 DNA reads TGTGCCAGCAGCCAAAGACAGGGGGAGCGCACAGATACGCAGTATTTT.

There are many counts of this clonotype. This chain links TRBV29-1 with TRBJ1-3; the D is unclear. The germline gives CDR1 SQVTM, CDR2 ANQGSEA. There are 12 residues in the CDR3. Trimming shortened V by 5 bases and J by 2 bases, and 7 bases separated the two germline ends. CDR3 sequence (DNA): TGCAGCGTTCGGGATCCTGGAAACACCATATATTTT. It encodes CSVRDPGNTIYF.

The table lists this clonotype with many counts. V usage is TRBV4-2 and J usage is TRBJ2-3, with 11 bases matching TRBD2. V shed 2 bases and J 6 bases; nucleotides not matched to a gene: 4. CDR1 and CDR2 (germline): LGHNA, YNFKEQ. The length of the CDR3 is 15 residues. Here the CDR3 reads CASSQLAGGGDTQYF. CDR3 in DNA: TGTGCCAGCAGCCAACTAGCGGGGGGCGGGGATACGCAGTATTTT.

This clonotype was found a few times. The genes are TRBV20-1 and TRBJ1-3; the D gene is possibly TRBD1 (6 bases). Trimming removed 3 bases at V and 4 bases at J, with 10 bases between. This CDR3 has 13 residues. Germline V lookup: CDR1 DFQATT, CDR2 SNEGSKA (reference sequence). The CDR3 reads CSASSGGGNTIYF. The CDR3 region has the DNA TGCAGTGCTAGTTCCGGGGGCGGAAACACCATATATTTT.

This sequence joins TRBV7-2 and TRBJ2-3; TRBD1 or TRBD2 may be the D gene (7 bases each). The CDR3 runs to 15 residues. CDR1 is SGHTA and CDR2 is FQGNSA in the germline V gene. Trimming cost V 1 base and J 11 bases, with 19 bases left between them. This CDR3 reads CASSLDPGGAYEQYF. DNA for the CDR3: TGTGCCAGCAGCTTAGACCCAGGGGGGGCATACGAGCAGTATTTT. Looking up the rest from reference TRBV7-2 and TRBJ2-3 gives the full variable domain: GAGVSQSPSNKVTEKGKDVELRCDPISGHTALYWYRQSLGQGLEFLIYFQGNSAPDKSGLPSDRFSAERTGGSVSTLTIQRTQQEDSAVYLCASSLDPGGAYEQYFGPGTRLTVL.

This clonotype was seen only a few times. The chain couples TRBV15 to TRBJ1-3; maybe TRBD1 (6 bases). Germline assignment: CDR1 LNHNV and CDR2 YYDKDF (reference sequence). The CDR3 is 15 amino acids. Trimming cost V 4 bases and J 0 bases, with 10 bases left between them. In DNA form, the CDR3 reads TGTGCCACCAGCATCGACAGGATCTCTGGAAACACCATATATTTT. This gives the protein CATSIDRISGNTIYF.

This clonotype was seen at least ten times. The chain is built from TRBV7-2 and TRBJ1-2; 10 bases agree with TRBD1. The CDR3 has 14 amino acids. The ends lost 5 bases at V and 7 bases at J; junction bases unmatched: 7. Germline assignment: CDR1 SGHTA and CDR2 FQGNSA. CDR3 in amino acids: CASSTRQGAGGYTF. As DNA, the CDR3 is TGTGCCAGCAGCACCAGACAGGGGGCGGGTGGCTACACCTTC.

This clonotype came up many times. An end of the junction does not agree with germline; a read error may underlie this. The rearrangement links TRBV7-9 to TRBJ1-2, with 9 bases aligning to TRBD1. The germline V gene encodes CDR1 SEHNR and CDR2 FQNEAQ (reference sequence). This CDR3 comprises 12 residues. The DNA for the CDR3 is TGTGCCAGCAGCGACGGACAGGGGCGATCCTTCTTC. Amino acid sequence: CASSDGQGRSFF.

This clonotype appeared many times. In DNA, the CDR3 is TGTGCCAGCTCCCCTCGACCGATCAACACCGGGGAGCTGTTTTTT. Encoded protein: CASSPRPINTGELFF. V usage is TRBV7-9 and J usage is TRBJ2-2; D remains ambiguous. Germline V gives CDR1 SEHNR, CDR2 FQNEAQ (reference sequence). The germline V and J ends were trimmed by 8 bases and 2 bases, with 15 bases remaining between them. This CDR3 comprises 15 residues.

In the case of this clonotype: This could be a read error, since a much larger clone is one nucleotide away. This chain joins TRBV27 and TRBJ1-2; 8 bases fit TRBD1. The CDR3 totals 14 residues. The germline CDR1 and CDR2 sequences are MNHEY and SMNVEV (reference sequence). In nucleotides, the CDR3 is TGTGCCAGCAGCTACAGGGGGAACGGCTATGGCGACACCTTC. It is translated as CASSYRGNGYGDTF.

This clonotype was counted ten times or more. The V call is TRBV5-1, the J call TRBJ1-1; D might be TRBD1 (6 bases). The V gene lost 3 bases and the J gene lost 1 base, with 13 bases spanning the gap. CDR3 size: 15 residues. The germline CDR1 and CDR2 sequences are SGHRS and YFSETQ. CDR3 coding DNA: TGCGCCAGCAGCTCCCTACAGGGACCGAACACTGAAGCTTTCTTT. It translates to CASSSLQGPNTEAFF.

The V call is TRBV20-1, the J call TRBJ2-7; a possible D gene is TRBD1 (6 bases). The V gene's germline CDR1 is DFQATT and CDR2 SNEGSKA (reference sequence). V was cut by 4 bases and J by 0 bases, with 13 bases left in between. This CDR3 spans 14 amino acids. Here the CDR3 DNA reads TGCAGTGCTAATAGGCAGGGGTTCTCCTACGAGCAGTACTTC. It codes for CSANRQGFSYEQYF.

The rearrangement joins TRBV24-1 to TRBJ2-2; 7 nucleotides line up with TRBD1. V lost 7 bases, J lost 0 bases, and 1 base stayed unmatched. Germline V CDR1 and CDR2: KGHDR, SFDVKD. The CDR3 length is 14 residues. In nucleotides, the CDR3 is TGTGCCACCAGGGGACAGCCGAACACCGGGGAGCTGTTTTTT. It yields the protein CATRGQPNTGELFF.